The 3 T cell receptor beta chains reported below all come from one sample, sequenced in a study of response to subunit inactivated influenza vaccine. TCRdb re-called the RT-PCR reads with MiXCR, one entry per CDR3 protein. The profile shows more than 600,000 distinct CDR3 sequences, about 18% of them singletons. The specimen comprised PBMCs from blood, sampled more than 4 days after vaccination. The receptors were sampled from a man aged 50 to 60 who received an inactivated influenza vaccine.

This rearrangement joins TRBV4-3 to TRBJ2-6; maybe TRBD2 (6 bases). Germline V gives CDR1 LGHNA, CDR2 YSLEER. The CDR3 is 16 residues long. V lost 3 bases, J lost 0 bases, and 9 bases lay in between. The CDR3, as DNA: TGCGCCAGCAGCCAGGGACTGAACTCTGGGGCCAACGTCCTGACTTTC. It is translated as CASSQGLNSGANVLTF.

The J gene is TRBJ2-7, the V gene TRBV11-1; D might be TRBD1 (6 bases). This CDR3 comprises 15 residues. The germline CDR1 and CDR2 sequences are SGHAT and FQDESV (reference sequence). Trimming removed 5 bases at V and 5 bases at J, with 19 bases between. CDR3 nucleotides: TGTGCCAGCAGCCCACCCAATGGCAGGGGCCACGAGCAGTACTTC. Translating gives CASSPPNGRGHEQYF.

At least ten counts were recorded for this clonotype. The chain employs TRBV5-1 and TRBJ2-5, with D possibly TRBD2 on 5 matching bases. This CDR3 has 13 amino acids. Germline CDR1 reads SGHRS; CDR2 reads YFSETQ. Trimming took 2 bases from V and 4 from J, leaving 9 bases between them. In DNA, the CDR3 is TGCGCCAGCAGCTTAGGTGCGGGAGAGACCCAGTACTTC. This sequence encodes CASSLGAGETQYF.